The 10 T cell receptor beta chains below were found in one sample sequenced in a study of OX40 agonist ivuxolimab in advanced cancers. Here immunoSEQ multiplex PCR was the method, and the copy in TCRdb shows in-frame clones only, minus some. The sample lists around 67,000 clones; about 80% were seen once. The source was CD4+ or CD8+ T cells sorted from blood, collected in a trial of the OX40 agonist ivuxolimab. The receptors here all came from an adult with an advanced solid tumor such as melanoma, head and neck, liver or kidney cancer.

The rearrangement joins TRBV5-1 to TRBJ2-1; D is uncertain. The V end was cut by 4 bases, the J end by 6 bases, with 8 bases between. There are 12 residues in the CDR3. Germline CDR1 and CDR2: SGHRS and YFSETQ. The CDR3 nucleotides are TGCGCCAGCAGCCGCGGTCCCAATGAGCAGTTCTTC. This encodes CASSRGPNEQFF.

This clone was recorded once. The CDR3 DNA is TGTGCCAGCCAAGGGAAAATGGACACTGAAGCTTTCTTT. Its protein product is CASQGKMDTEAFF. This chain joins TRBV18 and TRBJ1-1; D ambiguous. CDR3 size: 13 residues. V was pared by 8 bases and J by 3 bases, with 13 bases between. CDR1 is KGHSH, CDR2 LQKENI, per germline.

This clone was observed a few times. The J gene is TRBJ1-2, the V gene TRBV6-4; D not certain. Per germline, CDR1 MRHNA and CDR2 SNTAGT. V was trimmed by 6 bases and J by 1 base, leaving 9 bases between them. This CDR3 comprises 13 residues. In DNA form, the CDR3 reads TGTGCCAGCAGGAAAGACAATAACTATGGCTACACCTTC. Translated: CASRKDNNYGYTF.

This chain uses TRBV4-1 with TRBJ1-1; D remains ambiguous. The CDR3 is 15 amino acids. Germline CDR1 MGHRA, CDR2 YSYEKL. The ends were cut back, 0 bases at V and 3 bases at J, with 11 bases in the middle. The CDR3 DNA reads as TGCGCCAGCAGCCAAGATCAGGTTGTTGACACTGAAGCTTTCTTT. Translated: CASSQDQVVDTEAFF.

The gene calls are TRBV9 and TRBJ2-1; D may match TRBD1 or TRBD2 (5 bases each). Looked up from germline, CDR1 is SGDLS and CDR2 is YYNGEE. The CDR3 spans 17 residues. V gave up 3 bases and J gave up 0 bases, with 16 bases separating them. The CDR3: CASSADPGPLSYNEQFF. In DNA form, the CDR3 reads TGTGCCAGCAGCGCAGACCCGGGACCGCTCTCCTACAATGAGCAGTTCTTC.

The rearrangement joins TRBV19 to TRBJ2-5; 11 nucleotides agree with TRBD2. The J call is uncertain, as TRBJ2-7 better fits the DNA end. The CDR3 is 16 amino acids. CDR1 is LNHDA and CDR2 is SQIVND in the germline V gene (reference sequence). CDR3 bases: TGTGCCAGTAGTATCCGAGCTCAGACTAGCGGGGTCGAGCAGTACTTC. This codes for CASSIRAQTSGVEQYF.

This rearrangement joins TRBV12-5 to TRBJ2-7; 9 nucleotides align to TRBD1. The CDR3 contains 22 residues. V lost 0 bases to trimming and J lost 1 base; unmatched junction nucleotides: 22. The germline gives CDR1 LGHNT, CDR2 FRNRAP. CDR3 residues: CASGLVLHSTPLPGTGSYEQYF. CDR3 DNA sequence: TGTGCTAGTGGTTTGGTCCTACACTCGACCCCTCTCCCCGGGACAGGGTCCTACGAGCAGTACTTC. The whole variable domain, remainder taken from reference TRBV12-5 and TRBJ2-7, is DARVTQTPRHKVTEMGQEVTMRCQPILGHNTVFWYRQTMMQGLELLAYFRNRAPLDDSGMPKDRFSAEMPDATLATLKIQPSEPRDSAVYFCASGLVLHSTPLPGTGSYEQYFGPGTRLTVT.

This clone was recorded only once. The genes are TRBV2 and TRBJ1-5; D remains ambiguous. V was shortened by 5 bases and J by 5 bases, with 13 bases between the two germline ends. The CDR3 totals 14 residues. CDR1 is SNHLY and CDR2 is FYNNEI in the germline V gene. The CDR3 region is CASSSGSRDQPQHF. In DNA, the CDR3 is TGTGCCAGCAGTTCCGGGTCTCGAGATCAGCCCCAGCATTTT. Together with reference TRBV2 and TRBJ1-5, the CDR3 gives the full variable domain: EPEVTQTPSHQVTQMGQEVILRCVPISNHLYFYWYRQILGQKVEFLVSFYNNEISEKSEIFDDQFSVERPDGSNFTLKIRSTKLEDSAMYFCASSSGSRDQPQHFGDGTRLSIL.

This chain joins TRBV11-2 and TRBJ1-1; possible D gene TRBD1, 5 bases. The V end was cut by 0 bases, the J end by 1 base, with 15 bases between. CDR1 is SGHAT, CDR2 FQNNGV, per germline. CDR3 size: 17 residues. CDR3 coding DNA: TGTGCCAGCAGCTTAGATTACCGGGGGAGCCGGAACACTGAAGCTTTCTTT. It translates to CASSLDYRGSRNTEAFF.

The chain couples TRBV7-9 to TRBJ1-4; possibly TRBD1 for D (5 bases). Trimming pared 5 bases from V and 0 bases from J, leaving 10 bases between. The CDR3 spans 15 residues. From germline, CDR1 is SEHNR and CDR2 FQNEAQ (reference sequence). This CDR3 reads CASSTRGPTNEKLFF. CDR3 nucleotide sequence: TGTGCCAGCAGCACGCGGGGCCCAACTAATGAAAAACTGTTTTTT. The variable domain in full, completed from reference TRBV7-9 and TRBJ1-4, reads DTGVSQNPRHKITKRGQNVTFRCDPISEHNRLYWYRQTLGQGPEFLTYFQNEAQLEKSRLLSDRFSAERPKGSFSTLEIQRTEQGDSAMYLCASSTRGPTNEKLFFGSGTQLSVL.